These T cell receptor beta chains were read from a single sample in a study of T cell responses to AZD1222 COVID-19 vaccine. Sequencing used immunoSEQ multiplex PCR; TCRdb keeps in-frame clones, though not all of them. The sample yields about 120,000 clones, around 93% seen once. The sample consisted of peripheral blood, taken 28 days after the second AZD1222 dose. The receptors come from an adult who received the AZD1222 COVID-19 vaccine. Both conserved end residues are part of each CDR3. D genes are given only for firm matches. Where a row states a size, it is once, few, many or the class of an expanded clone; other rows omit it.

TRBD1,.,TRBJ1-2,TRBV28,TGTGCCAGCAGCCAGAGCCCCCGGGACAGCTATGGCTACACCTTC,CASSQSPRDSYGYTF
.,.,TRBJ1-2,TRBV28,TGTGCCAGCAGTTATGCGGGCTGGGGCTACACCTTC,CASSYAGWGYTF
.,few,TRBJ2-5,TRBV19,TGTGCCAGTAGTATGGCTCTAGGGCAAGAGACCCAGTACTTC,CASSMALGQETQYF
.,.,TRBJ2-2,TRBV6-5,TGTGCCAGCAGGAACATTGGCGGGGAGCTGTTTTTT,CASRNIGGELFF
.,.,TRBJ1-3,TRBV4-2,TGTGCCAGCAGCCAAGAGGTTGGCACCTCTGGAAACACCATATATTTT,CASSQEVGTSGNTIYF
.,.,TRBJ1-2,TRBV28,TGTGCCAGCAACCAATACCCAAGAGTCTATGGCTACACCTTC,CASNQYPRVYGYTF
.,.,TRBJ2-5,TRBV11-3,TGTGCCAGCAGCCCTGGAGGTACCGGGTATCAAGAGACCCAGTACTTC,CASSPGGTGYQETQYF
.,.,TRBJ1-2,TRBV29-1,TGCAGCGTCGAGGAACAGTCCTATGGCTACACCTTC,CSVEEQSYGYTF
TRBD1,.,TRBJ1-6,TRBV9,TGTGCCAGCAGCGTAGAGGGACAGGGCCTTAATTCACCCCTCCACTTT,CASSVEGQGLNSPLHF
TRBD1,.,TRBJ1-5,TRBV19,TGTGCCAGTAGTACGACAGGGGGCTCTCAGCCCCAGCATTTT,CASSTTGGSQPQHF
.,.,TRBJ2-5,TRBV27,TGTGCCAGCAGTCGGGAGGACAGGGCCGGGGAGACCCAGTACTTC,CASSREDRAGETQYF
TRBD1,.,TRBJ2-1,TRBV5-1,TGCGCCAGCAGCTTGCCAGGGGGCGTCGATGAGCAGTTCTTC,CASSLPGGVDEQFF
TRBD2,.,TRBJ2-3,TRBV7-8,TGTGCCAGCAGCCGGACTAGCGGGACCCCCCCCGCCACAGATACGCAGTATTTT,CASSRTSGTPPATDTQYF
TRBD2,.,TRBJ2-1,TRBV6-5,TGTGCCAGCAGTAACCGGGGACTAGAGAACAATGAGCAGTTCTTC,CASSNRGLENNEQFF
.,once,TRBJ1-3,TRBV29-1,TGCAGCGTTGAAGCATCCGGCAACTCTGGAAACACCATATATTTT,CSVEASGNSGNTIYF
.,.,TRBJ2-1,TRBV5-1,TGCGCCACTTCCGAGGGGGTAGAAACTTACAATGAGCAGTTCTTC,CATSEGVETYNEQFF
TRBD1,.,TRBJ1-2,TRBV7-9,TGTGCCAGCAGCTTAGGGACAGGGCTAAGCTATGGCTACACCTTC,CASSLGTGLSYGYTF
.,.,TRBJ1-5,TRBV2,TGTGCCAGCAGTGGTTTGACTCCTAGCAATCAGCCCCAGCATTTT,CASSGLTPSNQPQHF
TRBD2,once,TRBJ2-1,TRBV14,TGTGCCAGCAGCCCACTTAGCGGGTTGCAGTTCTTC,CASSPLSGLQFF
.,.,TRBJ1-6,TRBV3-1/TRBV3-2,TGTGCCAGCAGCCAACGGCAGGCTAATTCACCCCTCCACTTT,CASSQRQANSPLHF
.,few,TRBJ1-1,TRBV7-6,TGTGCCAGCAGCTTAGCACAGAACACTGAAGCTTTCTTT,CASSLAQNTEAFF
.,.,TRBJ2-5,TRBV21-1,TGTGCCAGCAGCAAATGGTCAGGGCTGTTGTGCCAAGAGACCCAGTACTTC,CASSKWSGLLCQETQYF
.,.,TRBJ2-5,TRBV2,TGTGCCAGCAGGCCGGGTGGTGAGACCCAGTACTTC,CASRPGGETQYF
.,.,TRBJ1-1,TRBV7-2,TGTGCCAGCAGCTTACCAAAGGGGACTGAAGCTTTCTTT,CASSLPKGTEAFF
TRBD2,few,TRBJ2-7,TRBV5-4,TGTGCCACCAGGGAGGGGAACCAGTACGAGCAGTACTTC,CATREGNQYEQYF
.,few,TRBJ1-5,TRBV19,TGTGCCAGTAGTGGGCCCTCCAATCAGCCCCAGCATTTT,CASSGPSNQPQHF
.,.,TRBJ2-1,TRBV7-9,TGTGCCAGCAGCTTAGCGCTCGGGGAATCCTACAATGAGCAGTTCTTC,CASSLALGESYNEQFF
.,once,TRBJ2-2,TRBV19,TGTGCCAGTAGAGGACCGGGACCGACGAACACCGGGGAGCTGTTTTTT,CASRGPGPTNTGELFF
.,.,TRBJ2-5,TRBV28,TGTGCCAGCAGTTTACCCCCCGGGACCCAGTACTTC,CASSLPPGTQYF
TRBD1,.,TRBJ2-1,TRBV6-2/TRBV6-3,TGTGCCAGCAGTTACTTGCCGGGACAGGGTGACTACAATGAGCAGTTCTTC,CASSYLPGQGDYNEQFF
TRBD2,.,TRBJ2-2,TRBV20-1,TGCAGTGCTAGTATGAGACTAGCGGGAGGCGGCACCGGGGAGCTGTTTTTT,CSASMRLAGGGTGELFF
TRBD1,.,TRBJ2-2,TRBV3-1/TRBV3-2,TGTGCCAGCAGCCCAAGGGACAGGCGTACCGGGGAGCTGTTTTTT,CASSPRDRRTGELFF
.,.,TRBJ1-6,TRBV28,TGTGCCAGCGGTTTTAATTCACCCCTCCACTTT,CASGFNSPLHF
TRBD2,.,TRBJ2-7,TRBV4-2,TGTGCCAGCAGCCAAGGGGGGGAGGGGTCCGAGCAGTACTTC,CASSQGGEGSEQYF
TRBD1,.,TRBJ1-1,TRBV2,TGTGCCAGCAGCGTAGGGACAGGGGGAGCTTTCTTT,CASSVGTGGAFF
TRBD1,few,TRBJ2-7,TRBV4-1,TGCGCCAGCAGCCAAGCCCTAGGACAGGGGAACTACGAGCAGTACTTC,CASSQALGQGNYEQYF
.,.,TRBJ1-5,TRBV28,TGTGCCAGCAGCCCCATTCGGGGGGCGCGGGGCAATCAGCCCCAGCATTTT,CASSPIRGARGNQPQHF
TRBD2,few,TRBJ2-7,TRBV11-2,TGTGCCAGCAGCTTAATACTAGCGGGGACCTACGAGCAGTACTTC,CASSLILAGTYEQYF
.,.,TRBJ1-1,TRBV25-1,TGTGCCAGCAGTGAACCCAACATGAACACTGAAGCTTTCTTT,CASSEPNMNTEAFF
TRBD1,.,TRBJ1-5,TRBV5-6,TGTGCCAGCAGCTGGGGCCAGGGGGGTCAGCCCCAGCATTTT,CASSWGQGGQPQHF
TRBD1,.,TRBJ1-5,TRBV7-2,TGTGCCAGCAGCTCCGGGACAGGATTTACTCAGCCCCAGCATTTT,CASSSGTGFTQPQHF
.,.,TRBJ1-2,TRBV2,TGTGCCAGCGTCGGGGACAACTATGGCTACACCTTC,CASVGDNYGYTF
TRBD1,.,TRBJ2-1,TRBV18,TGTGCCAGCTCACCAACCGGGACAGCGACCTACAATGAGCAGTTCTTC,CASSPTGTATYNEQFF
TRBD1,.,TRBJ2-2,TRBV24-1,TGTGCCACCAGTGACCTACAGGGGCCGGAATTCTCGGGCACCGGGGAGCTGTTTTTT,CATSDLQGPEFSGTGELFF
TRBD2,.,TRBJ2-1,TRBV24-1,TGTGCCACCAGTGATTTCAGCGGGGGGTCCTACAATGAGCAGTTCTTC,CATSDFSGGSYNEQFF
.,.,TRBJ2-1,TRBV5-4,TGTGCCAGCAGCACCGAAGCGGGTTTCCTCTACAATGAGCAGTTCTTC,CASSTEAGFLYNEQFF
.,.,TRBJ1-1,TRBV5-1,TGCGCCAGCAGCCTGGAGGGACGGAAGAACACTGAAGCTTTCTTT,CASSLEGRKNTEAFF
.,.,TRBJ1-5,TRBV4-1,TGCGCCAGCAGCCACACACTGGATCAGCCCCAGCATTTT,CASSHTLDQPQHF
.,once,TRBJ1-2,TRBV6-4,TGTGCCAGCAGTGAAACAGGGCGGGACTATGGCTACACCTTC,CASSETGRDYGYTF
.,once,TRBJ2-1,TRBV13,TGTGCCAGCAGCTATCCCTTGACAGATGAGCAGTTCTTC,CASSYPLTDEQFF
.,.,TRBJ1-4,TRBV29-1,TGCAGCTTCCGGGGTAATGAAAAACTGTTTTTT,CSFRGNEKLFF
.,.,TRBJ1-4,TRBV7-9,TGTGCCAGCAGCCCGGGGGCGACTAATGAAAAACTGTTTTTT,CASSPGATNEKLFF
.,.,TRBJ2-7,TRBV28,TGTGCCAGCCGAGTTTCTTGGGGCGTCAACTCCTACGAGCAGTACTTC,CASRVSWGVNSYEQYF
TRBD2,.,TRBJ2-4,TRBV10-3,TGTGCCATCAGTGCGGGTAGCGGGGGTGGCGGGGCCAAAAACATTCAGTACTTC,CAISAGSGGGGAKNIQYF
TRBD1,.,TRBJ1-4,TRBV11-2,TGTGCCAGCAGCTTAGACAGGGGGCATGAAAAACTGTTTTTT,CASSLDRGHEKLFF
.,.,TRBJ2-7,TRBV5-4,TGTGCCAGCAGCCCACCGTTTGCGCATACCTACGAGCAGTACTTC,CASSPPFAHTYEQYF